The 21 T cell receptor beta chains in this list originate from one sample, sequenced in a study of regulatory T cells in long-lasting Graves disease. Researchers made TCR beta libraries by using iRepertoire HTBI primers and running Arm-PCR on CDR3 regions. TCRdb called the multiplex PCR reads again in MiXCR, with one record for every CDR3 protein. Of about 400,000 distinct CDR3 sequences listed, less than 25% are singletons. This sample's time point: persistent/refractory GD, antithyroid drugs over 5 years with positive TRAb. PBMCs provided the RNA from which the TCR library was made. The source was peripheral blood mononuclear cells (PBMCs), collected when the disease was refractory, from a patient treated with antithyroid drugs. The source is a female donor with Graves disease.

DNA for the CDR3: TGTGCCAGCAGCGCAAGATCGGACAGGGGGCTTGGCTACACCTTC. Protein: CASSARSDRGLGYTF. The chain recombines TRBV9 with TRBJ1-2, with 11 bases fitting TRBD1. This CDR3 spans 15 amino acids. Germline V gene data show CDR1 as SGDLS and CDR2 as YYNGEE. V gave up 3 bases and J gave up 7 bases; unmatched junction bases: 8.

This clonotype was counted a few times. The chain is built from TRBV15 and TRBJ2-7; D is uncertain. CDR3 length: 12 residues. The germline V and J ends were trimmed by 1 base and 4 bases, with 5 bases remaining between them. CDR1 and CDR2 (germline): LNHNV, YYDKDF (reference sequence). CDR3 coding DNA: TGTGCCACCAGCAGAGTTGATTACGAGCAGTACTTC. Protein product: CATSRVDYEQYF.

V and J are TRBV20-1 and TRBJ2-7; 13 bases are a match to TRBD2. Trimming at V came to 3 bases and at J to 0 bases, leaving 2 bases not matched to a gene. Looked up from germline, CDR1 is DFQATT and CDR2 is SNEGSKA (reference sequence). This CDR3 comprises 15 residues. The CDR3 is CSARGTSGVSYEQYF. CDR3 DNA: TGCAGTGCTAGGGGGACTAGCGGGGTCTCCTACGAGCAGTACTTC.

The sample holds many counts of this clonotype. The chain links TRBV12-3 or TRBV12-4 to TRBJ1-1; D might be TRBD1 (6 bases). V shed 6 bases and J shed 6 bases, with 8 bases lying between them. The CDR3 totals 11 residues. CDR3 sequence (DNA): TGTGCCAGCAGGGGGGCGGCTGAAGCTTTCTTT. Amino acids: CASRGAAEAFF.

The chain joins TRBV6-1 to TRBJ1-6; a possible D gene is TRBD1 (5 bases). Looked up from germline, CDR1 is MNHNS and CDR2 is SASEGT. V was clipped by 7 bases and J by 0 bases, with 13 bases between them. This CDR3 comprises 16 residues. CDR3 residues: CASTTDTFSYNSPLHF. In DNA form, the CDR3 reads TGTGCCAGCACCACGGACACTTTCTCCTATAATTCACCCCTCCACTTT.

This clonotype was seen many times. The chain joins TRBV20-1 to TRBJ2-7; 7 nucleotides align to TRBD1. The V gene's germline CDR1 is DFQATT and CDR2 SNEGSKA (reference sequence). J was trimmed by 7 bases and V by 4 bases; bases with no gene match: 10. The CDR3 spans 13 residues. CDR3 loop: CSANRGPLEEQYF. In nucleotides, the CDR3 is TGCAGTGCTAACAGGGGCCCGTTGGAGGAGCAGTACTTC.

This rearrangement joins TRBV5-1 to TRBJ1-2; TRBD1 aligns across 7 bases. Germline CDR1 and CDR2: SGHRS and YFSETQ. CDR3 length: 17 amino acids. V lost 1 base and J lost 0; bases outside the gene matches: 9. CDR3 protein: CASSLRLRDSPNYGYTF. The CDR3 DNA reads TGCGCCAGCAGCTTGCGCCTCCGGGACAGTCCTAACTATGGCTACACCTTC.

A note on this clonotype: A much larger clone lies a single base off, so this may be a read error. This chain connects TRBV12-3 or TRBV12-4 to TRBJ2-5; tentative D call: TRBD2 (5 bases). Trimming pared 7 bases from V and 2 bases from J, leaving 20 bases between. The CDR3 consists of 16 residues. The CDR3 protein is CASTPGIARAQETQYF. The CDR3 DNA follows: TGTGCCAGCACCCCTGGGATAGCGCGCGCTCAAGAGACCCAGTACTTC.

This clonotype has ten or more counts. The J gene is TRBJ2-5, the V gene TRBV20-1, with TRBD2 matching over 13 bases. V lost 4 bases, J lost 5 bases, and 7 bases stayed unmatched. Germline values: CDR1 DFQATT, CDR2 SNEGSKA (reference sequence). There are 15 residues in the CDR3. The CDR3, as DNA: TGCAGTGCTAAACGGACTAGCGGGAGTGGGGAGACCCAGTACTTC. Translated: CSAKRTSGSGETQYF.

This clonotype was seen a few times. Given a much more abundant clone one base away, this may be a read error. The rearrangement uses TRBV6-5 and TRBJ1-5; the D is unclear. CDR1 MNHEY and CDR2 SVGAGI come from the germline V gene. This CDR3 region has 15 residues. CDR3: CASSSFVNSSQPQHF. CDR3 DNA sequence: TGTGCCAGCAGTTCGTTCGTGAACAGCAGTCAGCCCCAGCATTTT.

This chain joins TRBV6-1 and TRBJ2-5; possible D gene TRBD2, 6 bases. The CDR3 totals 14 residues. The V end lost 7 bases, the J end lost 4 bases, and 16 bases lay between the germline ends. Per the germline V gene, CDR1 is MNHNS and CDR2 is SASEGT. CDR3 nucleotides: TGTGCCAGCAACCGACGGGAGAGAGGAGAGACCCAGTACTTC. Its translation is CASNRRERGETQYF.

This clonotype was detected ten times or more. The J gene is TRBJ2-7, the V gene TRBV2; D possibly corresponds to TRBD1 (6 bases). Trimming shortened V by 6 bases and J by 1 base, and 13 bases separated the two germline ends. The CDR3 length is 14 residues. CDR1 SNHLY and CDR2 FYNNEI come from the germline V gene. The DNA for the CDR3 is TGTGCCAGCAGAGAGGGACACCGATCCTACGAGCAGTACTTC. Its translation: CASREGHRSYEQYF.

As regards this clonotype: A single base separates this from a much larger clone, so it may be a read error. The rearrangement joins TRBV6-1 to TRBJ2-5; tentative D call: TRBD2 (6 bases). Germline V gene sequence: CDR1 MNHNS, CDR2 SASEGT. This CDR3 has 18 residues. The V and J ends lost 7 bases and 2 bases respectively, with 26 bases between them. The CDR3 sequence: CASTRRVGVGGYQETQYF. In nucleotides, the CDR3 is TGTGCCAGCACCCGTCGGGTGGGAGTGGGAGGTTATCAAGAGACCCAGTACTTC.

This clonotype was counted a few times. The V and J genes are TRBV10-2 and TRBJ2-2, with D uncertain. The CDR3 covers 13 residues. Germline V lookup: CDR1 WSHSY, CDR2 SAAADI. V was trimmed by 3 bases and J by 7 bases, leaving 9 bases between them. The CDR3 DNA reads TGCGCCAGCAGTGACCGGGTAGACGGGGAGCTGTTTTTT. This codes for CASSDRVDGELFF.

Ten or more counts support this clonotype. The rearrangement joins TRBV28 to TRBJ1-1, with D unresolved. The CDR3 has 12 residues. Germline CDR1 and CDR2: MDHEN and SYDVKM. V was pared by 3 bases and J by 6 bases, with 8 bases between. The DNA of the CDR3 is TGTGCCAGCAGTTTGTCCCAACCTGAAGCTTTCTTT. It translates to CASSLSQPEAFF.

This clonotype was found many times. V gene TRBV11-2 combines with J gene TRBJ1-5, with TRBD1 identical over 11 bases. After removal of 7 bases from V and 3 bases from J, the junction contained 8 bases not matched to a gene. This CDR3 comprises 16 residues. Germline CDR1 is SGHAT and CDR2 is FQNNGV. CDR3 sequence: CASNDGTGGLNQPQHF. The CDR3 DNA is TGTGCCAGCAACGACGGGACAGGGGGACTCAATCAGCCCCAGCATTTT.

This clonotype was seen a handful of times. In DNA form, the CDR3 reads TGCGCCAGCAGCCAGGGGACGGAAAGAGAGCAGTACTTC. Its translation: CASSQGTEREQYF. The chain carries TRBV4-1 and TRBJ2-7, with D tentatively TRBD1 or TRBD2 (5 bases each). The CDR3 length is 13 residues. Germline V gene data show CDR1 as MGHRA and CDR2 as YSYEKL. Trimming removed 3 bases at V and 7 bases at J, with 13 bases between.

This chain uses TRBV20-1 with TRBJ1-1; D remains unclear. Germline V gene sequence: CDR1 DFQATT, CDR2 SNEGSKA (reference sequence). The V and J ends lost 0 bases and 6 bases respectively, with 11 bases between them. This CDR3 comprises 13 residues. This CDR3 is CSARDYAVPEAFF. The CDR3 DNA reads TGCAGTGCTAGAGATTATGCGGTACCTGAAGCTTTCTTT.

The genes are TRBV19 and TRBJ1-1; D is uncertain. Trimming pared 5 bases from V and 4 bases from J, leaving 14 bases between. Germline-derived CDR1 and CDR2 are LNHDA and SQIVND (reference sequence). This CDR3 is built from 14 residues. CDR3 sequence: CASSRGDAATEAFF. As DNA, the CDR3 is TGTGCCAGTAGTCGAGGCGATGCGGCCACTGAAGCTTTCTTT.

This chain connects TRBV5-1 to TRBJ1-1; D not certain. Germline values: CDR1 SGHRS, CDR2 YFSETQ. V lost 4 bases, J lost 0 bases, and 13 bases lay in between. This CDR3 has 15 amino acids. DNA of the CDR3: TGCGCCAGCAGCCTGATGACCCCGATGAACACTGAAGCTTTCTTT. Encoded protein: CASSLMTPMNTEAFF.

This clonotype was seen a few times. The CDR3 sequence is CASSYSGFYGYTF. The CDR3 DNA sequence: TGTGCCAGCAGTTACTCGGGATTCTATGGCTACACCTTC. V usage is TRBV6-6 and J usage is TRBJ1-2, with no clear D. Trimming shortened V by 0 bases and J by 4 bases, and 6 bases separated the two germline ends. Germline V gene lookup returns CDR1 MNHNY and CDR2 SVGAGI (reference sequence). This CDR3 region has 13 residues.